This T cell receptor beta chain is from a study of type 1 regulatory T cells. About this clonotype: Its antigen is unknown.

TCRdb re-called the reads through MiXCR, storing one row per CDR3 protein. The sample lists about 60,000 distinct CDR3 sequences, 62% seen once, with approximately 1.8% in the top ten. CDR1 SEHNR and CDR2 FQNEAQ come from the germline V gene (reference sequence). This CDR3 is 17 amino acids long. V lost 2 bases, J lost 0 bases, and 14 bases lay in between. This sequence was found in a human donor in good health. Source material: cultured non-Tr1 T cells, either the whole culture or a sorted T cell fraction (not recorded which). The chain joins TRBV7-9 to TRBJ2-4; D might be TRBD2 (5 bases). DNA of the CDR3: TGTGCCAGCAGCTTATTCGCAGCCGGACTAGCCAAAAACATTCAGTACTTC. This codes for CASSLFAAGLAKNIQYF.